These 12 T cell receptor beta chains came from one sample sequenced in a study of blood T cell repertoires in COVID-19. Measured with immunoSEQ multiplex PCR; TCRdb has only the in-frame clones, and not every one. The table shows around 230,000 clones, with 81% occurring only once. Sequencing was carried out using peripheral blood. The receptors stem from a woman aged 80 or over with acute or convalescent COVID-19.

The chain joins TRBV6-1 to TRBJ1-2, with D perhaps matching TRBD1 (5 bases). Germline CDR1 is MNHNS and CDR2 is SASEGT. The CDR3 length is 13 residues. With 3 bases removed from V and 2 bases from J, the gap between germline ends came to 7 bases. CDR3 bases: TGTGCCAGCAGTGAGACAGTGAACTATGGCTACACCTTC. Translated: CASSETVNYGYTF.

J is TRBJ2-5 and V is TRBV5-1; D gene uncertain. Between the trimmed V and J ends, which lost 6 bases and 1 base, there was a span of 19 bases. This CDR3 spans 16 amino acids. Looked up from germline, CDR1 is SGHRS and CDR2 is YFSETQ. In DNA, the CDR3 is TGCGCCAGCATCCCCTTCCCGAGGAGCACCCAAGAGACCCAGTACTTC. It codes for CASIPFPRSTQETQYF.

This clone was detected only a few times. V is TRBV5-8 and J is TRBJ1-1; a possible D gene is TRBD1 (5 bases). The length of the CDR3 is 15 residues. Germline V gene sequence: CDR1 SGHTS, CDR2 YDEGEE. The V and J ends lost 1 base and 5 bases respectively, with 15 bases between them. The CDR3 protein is CASSLMAGSTTEAFF. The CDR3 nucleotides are TGTGCCAGCAGCTTGATGGCAGGGTCGACGACTGAAGCTTTCTTT.

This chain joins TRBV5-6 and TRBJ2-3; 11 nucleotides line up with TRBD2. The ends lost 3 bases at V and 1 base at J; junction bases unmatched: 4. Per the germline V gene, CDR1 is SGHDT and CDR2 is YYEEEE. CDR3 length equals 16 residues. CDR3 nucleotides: TGTGCCAGCAGCTCTTTGACTAGCGGGGGCACAGATACGCAGTATTTT. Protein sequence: CASSSLTSGGTDTQYF.

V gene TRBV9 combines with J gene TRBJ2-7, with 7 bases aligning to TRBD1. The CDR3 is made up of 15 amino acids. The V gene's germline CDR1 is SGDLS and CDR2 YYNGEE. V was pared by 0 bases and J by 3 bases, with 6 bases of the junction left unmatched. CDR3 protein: CASSVAPGQSYEQYF. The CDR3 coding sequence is TGTGCCAGCAGCGTAGCCCCGGGACAGAGCTACGAGCAGTACTTC.

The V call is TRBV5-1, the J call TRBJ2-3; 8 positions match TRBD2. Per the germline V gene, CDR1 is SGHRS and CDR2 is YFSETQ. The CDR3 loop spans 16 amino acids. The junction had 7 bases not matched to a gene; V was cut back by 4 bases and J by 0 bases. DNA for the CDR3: TGCGCCAGCAGCCCCGGGGGGGCCCAGAGCACAGATACGCAGTATTTT. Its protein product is CASSPGGAQSTDTQYF.

The CDR3 reads CASSQARSLGTDTQYF. The CDR3 DNA reads as TGTGCCAGCAGCCAAGCTAGAAGCCTGGGCACAGATACGCAGTATTTT. This chain connects TRBV3-1 (or the pseudogene TRBV3-2) to TRBJ2-3; D not resolved. Trimming shortened V by 1 base and J by 1 base, and 12 bases separated the two germline ends. The germline gives CDR1 LGHDT, CDR2 YNNKEL (reference sequence). This CDR3 contains 16 residues.

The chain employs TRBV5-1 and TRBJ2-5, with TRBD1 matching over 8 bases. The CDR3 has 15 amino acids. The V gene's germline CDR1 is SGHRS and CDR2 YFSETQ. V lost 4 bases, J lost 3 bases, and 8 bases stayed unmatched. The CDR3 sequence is CASSASGTGEETQYF. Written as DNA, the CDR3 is TGCGCCAGCAGCGCTTCCGGGACAGGAGAAGAGACCCAGTACTTC.

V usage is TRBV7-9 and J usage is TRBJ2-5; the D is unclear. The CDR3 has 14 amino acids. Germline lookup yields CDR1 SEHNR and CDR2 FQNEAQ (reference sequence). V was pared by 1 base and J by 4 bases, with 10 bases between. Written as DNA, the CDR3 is TGTGCCAGCAGCTTAGTAAGACAAGGAGAGACCCAGTACTTC. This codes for CASSLVRQGETQYF.

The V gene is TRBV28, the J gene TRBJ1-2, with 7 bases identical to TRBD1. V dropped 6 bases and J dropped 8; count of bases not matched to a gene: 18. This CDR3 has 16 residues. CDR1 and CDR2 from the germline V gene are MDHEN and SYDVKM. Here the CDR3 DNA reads TGTGCCAGCAGGGGGATCGGGACAGACTCGTATGGAGGCTACACCTTC. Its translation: CASRGIGTDSYGGYTF.

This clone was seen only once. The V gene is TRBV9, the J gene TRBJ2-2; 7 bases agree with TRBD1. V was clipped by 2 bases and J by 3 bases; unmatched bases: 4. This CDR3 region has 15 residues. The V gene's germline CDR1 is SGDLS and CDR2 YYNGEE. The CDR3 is CASSVMGQYTGELFF. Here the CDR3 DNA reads TGTGCCAGCAGCGTTATGGGACAGTACACCGGGGAGCTGTTTTTT.

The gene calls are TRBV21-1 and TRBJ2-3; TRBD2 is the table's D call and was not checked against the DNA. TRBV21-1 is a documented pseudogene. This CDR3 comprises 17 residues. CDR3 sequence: CASSKGGGARSTDTQYF. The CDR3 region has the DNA TGTGCCAGCAGCAAAGGTGGAGGGGCGAGAAGCACAGATACGCAGTATTTT.